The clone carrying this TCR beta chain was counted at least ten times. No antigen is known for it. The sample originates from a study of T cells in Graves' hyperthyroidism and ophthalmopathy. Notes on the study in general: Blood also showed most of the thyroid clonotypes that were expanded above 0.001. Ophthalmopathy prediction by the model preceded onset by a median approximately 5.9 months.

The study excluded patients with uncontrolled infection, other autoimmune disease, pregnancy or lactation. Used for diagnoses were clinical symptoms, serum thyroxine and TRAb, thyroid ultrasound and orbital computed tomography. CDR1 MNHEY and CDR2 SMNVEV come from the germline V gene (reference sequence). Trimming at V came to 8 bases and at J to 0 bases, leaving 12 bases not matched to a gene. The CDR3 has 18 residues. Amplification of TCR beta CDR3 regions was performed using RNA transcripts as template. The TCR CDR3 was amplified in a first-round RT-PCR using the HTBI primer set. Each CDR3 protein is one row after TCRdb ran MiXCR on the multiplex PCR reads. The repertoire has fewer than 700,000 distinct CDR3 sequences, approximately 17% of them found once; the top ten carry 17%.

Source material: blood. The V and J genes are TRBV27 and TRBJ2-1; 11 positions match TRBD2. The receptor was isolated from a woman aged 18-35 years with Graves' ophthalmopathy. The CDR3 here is CASGKLAGDLSSYNEQFF. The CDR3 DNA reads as TGTGCCAGCGGGAAACTAGCGGGAGACCTGAGCTCCTACAATGAGCAGTTCTTC.